This T cell receptor (beta chain) was sequenced during a study of shared clonotypes between healthy human individuals. With respect to this clone: Its specificity is unknown.

The method was immunoSEQ multiplex PCR; TCRdb's version includes in-frame clones alone and lacks a portion of them. The sample has around 720,000 clones; 55% to 85% are singletons. General study results and limits: An expected dependence of interdonor clonotype sharing on sequencing depth was noted.

Input material: memory CD4+ T cells sorted from blood. Subset described: CD45RA-negative fraction. The sequence derives from a woman aged 25 to 39 in good health.

CDR3 protein: CASSERGSPNSPLHF. For the CDR3, the DNA is TGTGCCAGCAGTGAAAGGGGATCCCCAAATTCACCCCTCCACTTT. This chain links TRBV6-1 with TRBJ1-6; possible D gene TRBD1, 5 bases. The CDR3 is made up of 15 amino acids. CDR1 MNHNS and CDR2 SASEGT come from the germline V gene. The V and J ends lost 2 bases and 7 bases respectively, with 12 bases between them.